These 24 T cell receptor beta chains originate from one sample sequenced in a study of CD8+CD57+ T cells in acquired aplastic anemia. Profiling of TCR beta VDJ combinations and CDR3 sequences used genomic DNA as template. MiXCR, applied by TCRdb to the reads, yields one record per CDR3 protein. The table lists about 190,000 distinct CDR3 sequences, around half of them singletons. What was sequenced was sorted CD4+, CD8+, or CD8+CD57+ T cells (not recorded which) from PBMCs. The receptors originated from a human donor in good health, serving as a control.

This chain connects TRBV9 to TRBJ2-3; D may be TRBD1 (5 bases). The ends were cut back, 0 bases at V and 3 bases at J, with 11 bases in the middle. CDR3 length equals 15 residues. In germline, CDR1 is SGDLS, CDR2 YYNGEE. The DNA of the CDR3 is TGTGCCAGCAGCGTAGAAGGGGTGAGAACAGATACGCAGTATTTT. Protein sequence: CASSVEGVRTDTQYF.

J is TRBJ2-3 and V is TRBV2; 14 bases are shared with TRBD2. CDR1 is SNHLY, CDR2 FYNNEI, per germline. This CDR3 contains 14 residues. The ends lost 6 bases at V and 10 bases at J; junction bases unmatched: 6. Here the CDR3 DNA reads TGTGCCAGCAGGCCGGGACTAGCGGGGGCAGCGCAGTATTTT. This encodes CASRPGLAGAAQYF.

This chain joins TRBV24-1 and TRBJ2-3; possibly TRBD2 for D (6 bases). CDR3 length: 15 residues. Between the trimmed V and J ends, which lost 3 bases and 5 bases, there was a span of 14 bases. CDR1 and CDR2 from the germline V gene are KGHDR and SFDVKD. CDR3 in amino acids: CATSDPRGAGDTQYF. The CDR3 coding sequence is TGTGCCACCAGTGATCCGCGGGGAGCGGGAGATACGCAGTATTTT.

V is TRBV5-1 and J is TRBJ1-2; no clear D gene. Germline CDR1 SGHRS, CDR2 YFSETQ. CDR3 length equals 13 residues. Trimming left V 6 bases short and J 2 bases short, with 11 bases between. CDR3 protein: CASKPGGNYGYTF. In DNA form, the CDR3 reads TGCGCCAGCAAACCTGGCGGCAACTATGGCTACACCTTC. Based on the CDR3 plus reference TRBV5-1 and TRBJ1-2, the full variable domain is KAGVTQTPRYLIKTRGQQVTLSCSPISGHRSVSWYQQTPGQGLQFLFEYFSETQRNKGNFPGRFSGRQFSNSRSEMNVSTLELGDSALYLCASKPGGNYGYTFGSGTRLTVV.

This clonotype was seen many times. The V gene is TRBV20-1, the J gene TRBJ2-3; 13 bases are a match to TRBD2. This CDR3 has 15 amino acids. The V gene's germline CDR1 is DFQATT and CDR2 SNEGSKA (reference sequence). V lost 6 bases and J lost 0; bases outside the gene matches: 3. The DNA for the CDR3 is TGCAGTGCAACTAGCGGGGGGGCGAGCACAGATACGCAGTATTTT. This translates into CSATSGGASTDTQYF.

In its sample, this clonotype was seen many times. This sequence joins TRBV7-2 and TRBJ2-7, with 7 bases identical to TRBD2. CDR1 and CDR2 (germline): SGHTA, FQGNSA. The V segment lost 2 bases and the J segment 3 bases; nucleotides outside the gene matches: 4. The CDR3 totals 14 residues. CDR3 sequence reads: CASSLSGGDYEQYF. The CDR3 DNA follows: TGTGCCAGCAGCTTAAGTGGGGGGGACTACGAGCAGTACTTC.

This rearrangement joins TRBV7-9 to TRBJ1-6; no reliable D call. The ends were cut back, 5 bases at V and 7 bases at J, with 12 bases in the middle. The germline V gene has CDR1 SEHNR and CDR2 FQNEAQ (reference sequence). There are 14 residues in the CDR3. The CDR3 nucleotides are TGTGCCAGCAGCCCGGGCCCCCGCAATTCACCCCTCCACTTT. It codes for CASSPGPRNSPLHF.

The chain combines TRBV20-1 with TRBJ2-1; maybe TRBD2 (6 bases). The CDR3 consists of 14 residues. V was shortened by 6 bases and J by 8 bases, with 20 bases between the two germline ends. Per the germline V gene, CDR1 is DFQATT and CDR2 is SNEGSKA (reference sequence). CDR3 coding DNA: TGCAGTGCCTACTCTAGCGCGGGTAGCTATGAGCAGTTCTTC. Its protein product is CSAYSSAGSYEQFF.

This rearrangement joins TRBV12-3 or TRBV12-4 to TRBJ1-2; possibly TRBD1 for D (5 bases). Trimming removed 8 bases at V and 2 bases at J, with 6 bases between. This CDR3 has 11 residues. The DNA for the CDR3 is TGTGCCAGCGGGACGAACTATGGCTACACCTTC. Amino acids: CASGTNYGYTF.

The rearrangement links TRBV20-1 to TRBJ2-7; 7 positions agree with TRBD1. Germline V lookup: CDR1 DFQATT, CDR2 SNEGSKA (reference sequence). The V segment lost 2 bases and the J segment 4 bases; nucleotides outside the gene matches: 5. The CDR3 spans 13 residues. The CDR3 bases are TGCAGTGCTAGACGACAGGGAAGGTACGAGCAGTACTTC. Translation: CSARRQGRYEQYF.

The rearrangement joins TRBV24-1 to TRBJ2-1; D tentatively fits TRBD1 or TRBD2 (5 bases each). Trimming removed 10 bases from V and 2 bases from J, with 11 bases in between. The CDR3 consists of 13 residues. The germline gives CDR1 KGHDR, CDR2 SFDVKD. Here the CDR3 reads CATSGTTYNEQFF. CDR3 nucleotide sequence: TGTGCCACTTCCGGGACCACCTACAATGAGCAGTTCTTC.

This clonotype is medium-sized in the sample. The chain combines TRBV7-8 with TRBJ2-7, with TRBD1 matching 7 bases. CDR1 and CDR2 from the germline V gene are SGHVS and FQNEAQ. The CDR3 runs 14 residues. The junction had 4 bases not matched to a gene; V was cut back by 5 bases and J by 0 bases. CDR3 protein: CASSPDRFSYEQYF. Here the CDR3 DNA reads TGTGCCAGCAGCCCGGACAGGTTCTCCTACGAGCAGTACTTC.

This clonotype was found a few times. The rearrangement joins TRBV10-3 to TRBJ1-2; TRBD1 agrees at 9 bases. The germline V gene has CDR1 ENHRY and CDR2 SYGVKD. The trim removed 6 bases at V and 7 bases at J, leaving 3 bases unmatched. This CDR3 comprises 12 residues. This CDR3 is CAISADRGGYTF. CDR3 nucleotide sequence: TGTGCCATCAGCGCGGACAGGGGTGGCTACACCTTC.

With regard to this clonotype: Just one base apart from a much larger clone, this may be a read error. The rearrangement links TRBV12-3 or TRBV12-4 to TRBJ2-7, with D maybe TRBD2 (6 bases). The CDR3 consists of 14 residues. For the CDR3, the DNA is TGTGCCGGCAGCCAACCGGGACTTATCTACGAGCAGTACTTC. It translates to CAGSQPGLIYEQYF.

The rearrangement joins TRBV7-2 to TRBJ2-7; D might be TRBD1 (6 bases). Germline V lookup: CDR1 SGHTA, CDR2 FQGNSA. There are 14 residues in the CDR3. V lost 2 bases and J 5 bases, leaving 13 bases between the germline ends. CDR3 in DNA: TGTGCCAGCAGCTTATATACAGGGAGCGACGAGCAGTACTTC. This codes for CASSLYTGSDEQYF. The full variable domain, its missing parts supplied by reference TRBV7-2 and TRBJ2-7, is GAGVSQSPSNKVTEKGKDVELRCDPISGHTALYWYRQSLGQGLEFLIYFQGNSAPDKSGLPSDRFSAERTGGSVSTLTIQRTQQEDSAVYLCASSLYTGSDEQYFGPGTRLTVT.

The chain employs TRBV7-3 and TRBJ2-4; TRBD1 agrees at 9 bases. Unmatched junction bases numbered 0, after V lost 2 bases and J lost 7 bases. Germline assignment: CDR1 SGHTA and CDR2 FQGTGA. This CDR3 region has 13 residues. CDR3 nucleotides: TGTGCCAGCAGCTTAGGGACAGGGAACATTCAGTACTTC. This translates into CASSLGTGNIQYF.

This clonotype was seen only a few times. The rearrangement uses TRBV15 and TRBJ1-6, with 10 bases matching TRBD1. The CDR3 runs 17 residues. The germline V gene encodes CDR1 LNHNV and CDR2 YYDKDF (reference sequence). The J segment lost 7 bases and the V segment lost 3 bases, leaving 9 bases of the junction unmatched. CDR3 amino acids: CATSSGTGEIQNSPLHF. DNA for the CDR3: TGTGCCACCAGCAGCGGGACAGGGGAAATCCAGAATTCACCCCTCCACTTT.

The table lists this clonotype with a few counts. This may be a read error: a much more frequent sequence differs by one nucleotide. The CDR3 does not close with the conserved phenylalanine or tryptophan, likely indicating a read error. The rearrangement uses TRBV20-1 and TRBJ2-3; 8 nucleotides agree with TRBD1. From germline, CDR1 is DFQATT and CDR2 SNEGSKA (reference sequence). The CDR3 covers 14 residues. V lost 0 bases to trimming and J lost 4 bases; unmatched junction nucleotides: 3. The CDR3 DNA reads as TGCAGTGCTAGAGAACAGGGGGGCGCAGATACGCAGTATGTT. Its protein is CSAREQGGADTQYV.

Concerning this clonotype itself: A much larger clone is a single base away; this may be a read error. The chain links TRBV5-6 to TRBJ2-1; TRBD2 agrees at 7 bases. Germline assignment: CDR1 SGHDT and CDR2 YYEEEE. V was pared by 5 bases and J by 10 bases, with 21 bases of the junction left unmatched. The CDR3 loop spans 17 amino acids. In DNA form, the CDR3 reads TGTGCCAGCAGTGCTTGGGAGGCATCGGGAGGTCAATACGAGCAGTTCTTC. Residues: CASSAWEASGGQYEQFF.

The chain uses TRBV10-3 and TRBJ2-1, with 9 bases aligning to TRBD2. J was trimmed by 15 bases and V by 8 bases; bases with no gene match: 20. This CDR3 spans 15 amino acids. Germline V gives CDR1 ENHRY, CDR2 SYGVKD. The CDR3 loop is CAIGGGGALPRDAFF. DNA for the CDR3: TGTGCCATCGGTGGCGGGGGGGCCTTGCCGAGAGACGCGTTCTTC.

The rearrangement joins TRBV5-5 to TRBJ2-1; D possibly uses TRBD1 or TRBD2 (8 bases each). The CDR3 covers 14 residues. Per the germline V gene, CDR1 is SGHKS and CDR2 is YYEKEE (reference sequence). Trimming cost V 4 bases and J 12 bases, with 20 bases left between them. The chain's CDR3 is CASSLDRAGGLQFF. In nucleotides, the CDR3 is TGTGCCAGCAGCCTGGACAGGGCGGGGGGTCTGCAGTTCTTC.

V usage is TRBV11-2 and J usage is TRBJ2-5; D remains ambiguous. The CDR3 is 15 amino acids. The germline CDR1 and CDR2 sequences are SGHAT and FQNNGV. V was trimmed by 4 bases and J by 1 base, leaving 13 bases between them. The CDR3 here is CASSWEPAIQETQYF. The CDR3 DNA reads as TGTGCCAGCAGCTGGGAACCGGCGATCCAAGAGACCCAGTACTTC.

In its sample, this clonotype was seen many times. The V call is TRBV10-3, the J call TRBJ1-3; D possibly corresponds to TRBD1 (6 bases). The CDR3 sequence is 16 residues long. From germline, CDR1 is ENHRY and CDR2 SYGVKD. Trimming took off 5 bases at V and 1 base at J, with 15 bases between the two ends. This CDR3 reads CAISQPGHRSGNTIYF. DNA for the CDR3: TGTGCCATCAGTCAGCCGGGACATCGGTCTGGAAACACCATATATTTT.

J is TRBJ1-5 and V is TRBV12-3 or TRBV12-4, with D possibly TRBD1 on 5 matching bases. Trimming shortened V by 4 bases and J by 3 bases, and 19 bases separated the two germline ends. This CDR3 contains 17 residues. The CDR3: CASSSTNPGRSNQPQHF. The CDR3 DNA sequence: TGTGCCAGCAGTTCGACAAACCCGGGACGGTCCAATCAGCCCCAGCATTTT.